The 23 T cell receptor beta chains below come from one sample, sequenced in a study of blood T cell repertoires in COVID-19. Sequenced by immunoSEQ multiplex PCR; TCRdb stores in-frame clones only, minus some. The profile shows about 24,000 clones, 73% of them singletons. Input material: peripheral blood. The receptors here all came from a human donor in a cohort sampled during active or convalescent COVID-19.

The V and J genes are TRBV15 and TRBJ2-3; D is ambiguous. V gave up 5 bases and J gave up 0 bases, with 12 bases separating them. From germline, CDR1 is LNHNV and CDR2 YYDKDF (reference sequence). CDR3 size: 15 residues. The CDR3 DNA reads TGTGCCACCAGCTCCTACGGTGAGAGCACAGATACGCAGTATTTT. Residues: CATSSYGESTDTQYF.

This chain uses TRBV6-5 with TRBJ1-2; TRBD1 is a possible D gene (6 bases). Germline-derived CDR1 and CDR2 are MNHEY and SVGAGI. The CDR3 spans 12 residues. Trimming took off 6 bases at V and 7 bases at J, with 12 bases between the two ends. DNA of the CDR3: TGTGCCAGCAGGACCCAGGGGTTTGGCTACACCTTC. Protein sequence: CASRTQGFGYTF.

This clone was seen a few times. This sequence joins TRBV7-9 and TRBJ1-5; D ambiguous. Germline loops: CDR1 SEHNR, CDR2 FQNEAQ (reference sequence). The V end was cut by 5 bases, the J end by 11 bases, with 19 bases between. This CDR3 has 14 amino acids. The CDR3 region has the DNA TGTGCCAGCAGCCTAGGCGCGGGCTTAGTGGCCCAGCATTTT. This translates into CASSLGAGLVAQHF.

The genes are TRBV7-3 and TRBJ2-2; 9 positions agree with TRBD1. Germline CDR1 and CDR2: SGHTA and FQGTGA. Trimming removed 4 bases from V and 5 bases from J; junction bases left unmatched: 2. The CDR3 has 14 amino acids. Here the CDR3 DNA reads TGTGCCAGCAGCTCCGGACAGGGGACCGGGGAGCTGTTTTTT. Its translation is CASSSGQGTGELFF.

This clone appeared a few times. The V call is TRBV7-2, the J call TRBJ2-2; possible D gene TRBD1, 6 bases. Trimming cost V 1 base and J 4 bases, with 16 bases left between them. CDR3 length equals 17 residues. Germline V lookup: CDR1 SGHTA, CDR2 FQGNSA. This CDR3 reads CASSLVRGRGGTGELFF. The CDR3 DNA follows: TGTGCCAGCAGCTTAGTTCGCGGCAGGGGTGGCACCGGGGAGCTGTTTTTT.

The V call is TRBV7-9, the J call TRBJ2-5, with TRBD1 as a possible D gene (6 bases). The ends were cut back, 5 bases at V and 4 bases at J, with 20 bases in the middle. The CDR3 sequence is 16 residues long. Looked up from germline, CDR1 is SEHNR and CDR2 is FQNEAQ (reference sequence). CDR3 bases: TGTGCCAGCAGCCGACGGGTCGAATGGGGGCGAGAGACCCAGTACTTC. Translated: CASSRRVEWGRETQYF. The full variable domain, its missing parts supplied by reference TRBV7-9 and TRBJ2-5, is DTGVSQNPRHKITKRGQNVTFRCDPISEHNRLYWYRQTLGQGPEFLTYFQNEAQLEKSRLLSDRFSAERPKGSFSTLEIQRTEQGDSAMYLCASSRRVEWGRETQYFGPGTRLLVL.

There are a few counts of this clone. The chain combines TRBV20-1 with TRBJ2-7, with a weak D call TRBD2 (5 bases). The V and J ends lost 6 bases and 4 bases respectively, with 10 bases between them. The CDR3 sequence is 11 residues long. Germline V gene sequence: CDR1 DFQATT, CDR2 SNEGSKA (reference sequence). The chain's CDR3 is CSANSVYEQYF. The CDR3 nucleotides are TGCAGTGCCAATAGCGTGTACGAGCAGTACTTC.

J is TRBJ1-4 and V is TRBV27; D is possibly TRBD1 (5 bases). Trimming removed 6 bases from V and 7 bases from J, with 21 bases in between. The CDR3 consists of 16 residues. Germline lookup yields CDR1 MNHEY and CDR2 SMNVEV (reference sequence). The CDR3 DNA sequence: TGTGCCAGCAGCCCAAGGGCCGGGACTATCTCTGAAAAACTGTTTTTT. Translating gives CASSPRAGTISEKLFF.

This clone appeared once. The rearrangement joins TRBV7-6 to TRBJ2-2, with D unclear. V lost 4 bases and J 4 bases, leaving 10 bases between the germline ends. The V gene's germline CDR1 is SGHVS and CDR2 FNYEAQ. CDR3 length: 14 residues. CDR3 sequence: CASSSPMATGELFF. CDR3 bases: TGTGCCAGCAGCTCCCCCATGGCCACCGGGGAGCTGTTTTTT. Filled out from reference TRBV7-6 and TRBJ2-2, the complete variable domain reads GAGVSQSPRYKVTKRGQDVALRCDPISGHVSLYWYRQALGQGPEFLTYFNYEAQQDKSGLPNDRFSAERPEGSISTLTIQRTEQRDSAMYRCASSSPMATGELFFGEGSRLTVL.

The rearrangement joins TRBV5-4 to TRBJ1-3, with 8 bases identical to TRBD1. The germline CDR1 and CDR2 sequences are SGHNT and YYREEE (reference sequence). CDR3 size: 15 residues. With V trimmed by 4 bases and J by 2 bases, 5 bases remained unmatched. The DNA for the CDR3 is TGTGCCAGCAGCCGGACAGGGCTGGCTGGAAACACCATATATTTT. Translating gives CASSRTGLAGNTIYF.

The chain carries TRBV27 and TRBJ2-7; 7 nucleotides line up with TRBD2. After removal of 5 bases from V and 6 bases from J, the junction contained 10 bases not matched to a gene. From germline, CDR1 is MNHEY and CDR2 SMNVEV (reference sequence). CDR3 length: 14 residues. CDR3 in amino acids: CASSPEPAGSEQYV. In nucleotides, the CDR3 is TGTGCCAGCAGTCCCGAACCAGCGGGGAGCGAGCAGTACGTC.

This chain uses TRBV27 with TRBJ1-1; maybe TRBD1 (5 bases). Germline-derived CDR1 and CDR2 are MNHEY and SMNVEV (reference sequence). Trimming left V 8 bases short and J 8 bases short, with 12 bases between. This CDR3 spans 11 amino acids. DNA for the CDR3: TGTGCCAGCCGACAGTTTAACGAAGCTTTCTTT. This encodes CASRQFNEAFF.

J is TRBJ1-5 and V is TRBV28, with D possibly matching TRBD1 (5 bases). The V and J ends lost 6 bases and 1 base respectively, with 16 bases between them. The germline gives CDR1 MDHEN, CDR2 SYDVKM. This CDR3 region has 16 residues. CDR3 residues: CASSSSQGVSNQPQHF. For the CDR3, the DNA is TGTGCCAGCAGCTCCTCACAAGGGGTCAGCAATCAGCCCCAGCATTTT.

This chain joins TRBV18 and TRBJ1-3; a weak D match, TRBD1 (5 bases). The V and J ends lost 3 bases and 0 bases respectively, with 18 bases between them. The CDR3 contains 18 residues. Per germline, CDR1 KGHSH and CDR2 LQKENI. The CDR3 spells CASSPRSVDRSSGNTIYF. CDR3 bases: TGTGCCAGCTCACCTCGCTCCGTTGACAGAAGCTCTGGAAACACCATATATTTT.

The chain recombines TRBV4-2 with TRBJ1-3, with D unclear. Germline assignment: CDR1 LGHNA and CDR2 YNFKEQ. V dropped 4 bases and J dropped 0 bases, with 10 bases sitting between them. The CDR3 is 15 amino acids. The CDR3 loop is CASSPKSDSGNTIYF. Written as DNA, the CDR3 is TGTGCCAGCAGCCCCAAATCAGACTCTGGAAACACCATATATTTT.

This chain joins TRBV4-3 and TRBJ2-5, with D perhaps matching TRBD2 (6 bases). Germline V gene sequence: CDR1 LGHNA, CDR2 YSLEER. The CDR3 has 16 amino acids. V lost 1 base, J lost 5 bases, and 17 bases lay in between. The CDR3 sequence: CASSQAGEAGRETQYF. The CDR3 coding sequence is TGCGCCAGCAGCCAAGCCGGGGAGGCAGGACGGGAGACCCAGTACTTC.

This chain links TRBV19 with TRBJ2-1, with a possible D match to TRBD1 (6 bases). The CDR3 is 14 amino acids. The germline gives CDR1 LNHDA, CDR2 SQIVND (reference sequence). Trimming removed 1 base at V and 7 bases at J, with 11 bases between. The CDR3 loop is CASSIGRTVNEQFF. CDR3 bases: TGTGCCAGTAGTATAGGTAGGACAGTAAATGAGCAGTTCTTC.

This chain joins TRBV7-2 and TRBJ1-2, with 9 bases aligning to TRBD1. Germline CDR1 reads SGHTA; CDR2 reads FQGNSA. With V trimmed by 5 bases and J by 6 bases, 13 bases remained unmatched. The CDR3 is made up of 16 amino acids. DNA of the CDR3: TGTGCCAGCAGCACCCGGGACAGGGTTGGGTTCGATGGCTACACCTTC. Translated: CASSTRDRVGFDGYTF. The whole variable domain, filled in from reference TRBV7-2 and TRBJ1-2, reads GAGVSQSPSNKVTEKGKDVELRCDPISGHTALYWYRQSLGQGLEFLIYFQGNSAPDKSGLPSDRFSAERTGGSVSTLTIQRTQQEDSAVYLCASSTRDRVGFDGYTFGSGTRLTVV.

The chain carries TRBV5-6 and TRBJ1-2; 9 bases align to TRBD1. CDR1 is SGHDT and CDR2 is YYEEEE in the germline V gene. The CDR3 is made up of 14 amino acids. J lost 4 bases, V lost 6 bases, and 7 bases had no gene match. CDR3 amino acids: CASTRDRDPYGYTF. CDR3 bases: TGTGCCAGCACCCGGGACAGGGATCCCTATGGCTACACCTTC.

The chain recombines TRBV6-1 with TRBJ1-6, with D possibly TRBD1 on 5 matching bases. V lost 0 bases to trimming and J lost 7 bases, with 10 bases between them. CDR1 is MNHNS and CDR2 is SASEGT in the germline V gene. The CDR3 spans 15 residues. CDR3 amino acids: CASSEARRANSPLHF. CDR3 nucleotide sequence: TGTGCCAGCAGTGAAGCGCGCAGGGCCAATTCACCCCTCCACTTT.

The V and J genes are TRBV7-6 and TRBJ2-3; possible D gene TRBD2, 6 bases. Germline CDR1 and CDR2: SGHVS and FNYEAQ. The CDR3 contains 13 residues. Trimming stripped 5 bases from V and 6 bases from J, with 12 bases between. The CDR3 reads CASSGGAVDTQYF. The CDR3 nucleotides read TGTGCCAGCAGCGGCGGGGCCGTGGATACGCAGTATTTT.

The chain links TRBV28 to TRBJ1-2; TRBD1 matches at 7 bases. This CDR3 spans 12 amino acids. Looked up from germline, CDR1 is MDHEN and CDR2 is SYDVKM. The V and J ends lost 4 bases and 8 bases, in that order; junction bases with no gene match: 4. In nucleotides, the CDR3 is TGTGCCAGCAGTTCCGACAGGGCGGGCTACACCTTC. Protein product: CASSSDRAGYTF.

The chain uses TRBV28 and TRBJ2-2; D may be TRBD2 (6 bases). This CDR3 contains 14 residues. Germline V lookup: CDR1 MDHEN, CDR2 SYDVKM. Trimming left V 6 bases short and J 4 bases short, with 12 bases between. CDR3 loop: CASRRPGVTGELFF. The CDR3 region has the DNA TGTGCCAGCAGACGTCCGGGAGTCACCGGGGAGCTGTTTTTT.